The 16 T cell receptor beta chains in this list originate from one sample, sequenced in a study of blood T cells in healthy people across ages. With a J-beta primer mix and a sample-barcoded 5' primer, a second PCR ran about 7 to 12 cycles. Using its own MiXCR run on the 5' RACE reads, TCRdb lists one record per CDR3 protein. The sample lists 850,000 to 1,300,000 distinct CDR3 sequences; less than 50% were seen once. Sequencing was done on a sample of blood. The receptors were gathered from an older woman in good health.

This CDR3 reads CASSLAGSGGPQETQYF. As DNA, the CDR3 is TGTGCCAGCAGCTTAGCGGGGTCGGGGGGCCCCCAAGAGACCCAGTACTTC. This chain joins TRBV7-9 and TRBJ2-5; weak D call: TRBD2 (7 bases). Germline lookup yields CDR1 SEHNR and CDR2 FQNEAQ (reference sequence). V lost 0 bases to trimming and J lost 1 base, with 15 bases between them. The CDR3 sequence is 17 residues long.

This clonotype was observed a few times. V usage is TRBV9 and J usage is TRBJ2-3; 10 bases fit TRBD2. Per germline, CDR1 SGDLS and CDR2 YYNGEE. Unmatched junction bases numbered 3, after V lost 4 bases and J lost 4 bases. The CDR3 runs to 14 residues. The CDR3 is CASSPSGSPDTQYF. The CDR3 DNA follows: TGTGCCAGCAGCCCTAGCGGGAGTCCAGATACGCAGTATTTT.

J is TRBJ2-1 and V is TRBV11-3, with D possibly matching TRBD1 (5 bases). V was trimmed by 2 bases and J by 7 bases, leaving 15 bases between them. The CDR3 runs to 15 residues. Germline V lookup: CDR1 SGHNT, CDR2 YENEEA. The CDR3 spells CASSLRSGKGNEQFF. Written as DNA, the CDR3 is TGTGCCAGCAGCTTAAGATCTGGGAAGGGGAATGAGCAGTTCTTC.

This clonotype was counted only a few times. This chain uses TRBV20-1 with TRBJ2-7; D perhaps matches TRBD2 (6 bases). The CDR3 spans 13 residues. Trimming cost V 1 base and J 0 bases, with 7 bases left between them. Per germline, CDR1 DFQATT and CDR2 SNEGSKA (reference sequence). The CDR3 reads CSARGGASYEQYF. In DNA form, the CDR3 reads TGCAGTGCTAGAGGCGGGGCCTCCTACGAGCAGTACTTC.

This clonotype was seen many times. This chain connects TRBV5-1 to TRBJ2-7; D unclear. Between the trimmed V and J ends, which lost 4 bases and 7 bases, there was a span of 15 bases. This CDR3 contains 13 residues. Germline V lookup: CDR1 SGHRS, CDR2 YFSETQ. DNA for the CDR3: TGCGCCAGCAGCCCGGTGGGGTTTAAAGAGCAGTACTTC. Its translation: CASSPVGFKEQYF.

J is TRBJ2-7 and V is TRBV5-1; 11 bases map to TRBD1. The CDR3 totals 15 residues. V trimming: 3 bases; J trimming: 3 bases; junction bases outside the gene matches: 5. CDR1 and CDR2 from the germline V gene are SGHRS and YFSETQ. This CDR3 reads CASSSGGQGDYEQYF. CDR3 nucleotides: TGCGCCAGCAGCTCGGGGGGACAGGGGGACTACGAGCAGTACTTC.

The rearrangement links TRBV2 to TRBJ2-1, with D tentatively TRBD1 or TRBD2 (5 bases each). CDR1 and CDR2 (germline): SNHLY, FYNNEI. V lost 2 bases and J 6 bases, leaving 14 bases between the germline ends. This CDR3 spans 15 amino acids. Written as DNA, the CDR3 is TGTGCCAGCAGTGAAACCGGGGCGGAAGGCAATGAGCAGTTCTTC. Amino acid sequence: CASSETGAEGNEQFF.

This clonotype was seen only a few times. V gene TRBV5-1 combines with J gene TRBJ2-1; TRBD2 agrees at 8 bases. This CDR3 contains 17 residues. Germline V lookup: CDR1 SGHRS, CDR2 YFSETQ. V was pared by 1 base and J by 8 bases, with 14 bases of the junction left unmatched. In nucleotides, the CDR3 is TGCGCCAGCAGCTTGAGGGGGTCCAGCGGGAGATTGGATGAGCAGTTCTTC. Translation: CASSLRGSSGRLDEQFF.

The V gene is TRBV7-9, the J gene TRBJ2-1, with 7 bases aligning to TRBD1. The V and J ends lost 1 base and 8 bases, in that order; junction bases with no gene match: 8. The germline gives CDR1 SEHNR, CDR2 FQNEAQ (reference sequence). There are 15 residues in the CDR3. The CDR3 nucleotides are TGTGCCAGCAGCTTAGAAGGGGGCGCTGGTTATGAGCAGTTCTTC. The encoded protein is CASSLEGGAGYEQFF.

The chain combines TRBV10-3 with TRBJ2-1; 10 bases line up with TRBD2. The CDR3 contains 11 residues. Germline CDR1 and CDR2: ENHRY and SYGVKD. Trimming removed 7 bases from V and 10 bases from J; junction bases left unmatched: 1. The chain's CDR3 is CAIKAGGEQFF. CDR3 DNA sequence: TGTGCCATCAAAGCGGGAGGGGAGCAGTTCTTC.

The CDR3 is CASSPLPLTSVSSYEQYF. The CDR3 nucleotides are TGTGCCAGCAGTCCCCTCCCCCTGACTAGCGTAAGCTCCTACGAGCAGTACTTC. The V gene is TRBV27, the J gene TRBJ2-7, with 8 positions matching TRBD2. The germline V gene has CDR1 MNHEY and CDR2 SMNVEV (reference sequence). V shed 5 bases, J shed 0 bases, and the junction held 15 bases outside the gene matches. The CDR3 sequence is 18 residues long.

V is TRBV4-2 and J is TRBJ2-3; TRBD2 matches at 7 bases. V was clipped by 1 base and J by 1 base; unmatched bases: 8. Germline loops: CDR1 LGHNA, CDR2 YNFKEQ. This CDR3 is 17 amino acids long. CDR3 amino acids: CASSQGATLAGTDTQYF. The CDR3 region has the DNA TGTGCCAGCAGCCAAGGGGCCACCCTAGCGGGCACAGATACGCAGTATTTT.

V gene TRBV4-1 combines with J gene TRBJ1-4; maybe TRBD1 (6 bases). The CDR3 is made up of 17 amino acids. Trimming pared 0 bases from V and 2 bases from J, leaving 13 bases between. CDR1 and CDR2 (germline): MGHRA, YSYEKL. The CDR3 reads CASSQDPKRGTNEKLFF. DNA for the CDR3: TGCGCCAGCAGCCAAGATCCCAAAAGGGGGACTAATGAAAAACTGTTTTTT.

In this sample, this clonotype turned up a few times. V is TRBV29-1 and J is TRBJ1-4; D remains unclear. Germline-derived CDR1 and CDR2 are SQVTM and ANQGSEA. The CDR3 contains 11 residues. Trimming took 3 bases from V and 7 from J, leaving 6 bases between them. The chain's CDR3 is CSVEKGEKLFF. CDR3 coding DNA: TGCAGCGTTGAGAAGGGTGAAAAACTGTTTTTT.

The CDR3 sequence is CASSLNSQGEQYF. Here the CDR3 DNA reads TGTGCCAGCAGCTTAAACAGCCAAGGCGAGCAGTACTTC. The chain carries TRBV7-6 and TRBJ2-7; D not certain. The CDR3 length is 13 residues. Per the germline V gene, CDR1 is SGHVS and CDR2 is FNYEAQ. V was pared by 2 bases and J by 6 bases, with 11 bases between.

The sample holds a few counts of this clonotype. V usage is TRBV7-8 and J usage is TRBJ2-7; D uncertain. This CDR3 is built from 15 residues. The germline V and J ends were trimmed by 0 bases and 2 bases, with 11 bases remaining between them. Germline assignment: CDR1 SGHVS and CDR2 FQNEAQ. The CDR3 nucleotides are TGTGCCAGCAGCTTAGCGCCGGACGGAACCTACGAGCAGTACTTC. Translating it yields CASSLAPDGTYEQYF. The full variable domain, with the rest looked up from reference TRBV7-8 and TRBJ2-7, is GAGVSQSPRYKVAKRGQDVALRCDPISGHVSLFWYQQALGQGPEFLTYFQNEAQLDKSGLPSDRFFAERPEGSVSTLKIQRTQQEDSAVYLCASSLAPDGTYEQYFGPGTRLTVT.